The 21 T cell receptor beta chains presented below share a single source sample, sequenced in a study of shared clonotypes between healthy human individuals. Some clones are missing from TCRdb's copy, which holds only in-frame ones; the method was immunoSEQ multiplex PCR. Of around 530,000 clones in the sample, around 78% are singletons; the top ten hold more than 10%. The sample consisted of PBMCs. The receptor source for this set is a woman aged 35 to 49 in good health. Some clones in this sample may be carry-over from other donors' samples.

The CDR3 DNA sequence: TGTGCCTGGAACCTAAAGGGGTGGGCAAAGGGCTCACCCCTCCACTTT. Translated: CAWNLKGWAKGSPLHF. V and J are TRBV30 and TRBJ1-6, with D perhaps TRBD1 (5 bases). Between the trimmed V and J ends, which lost 4 bases and 10 bases, there was a span of 23 bases. The CDR3 spans 16 residues. Germline V gene lookup returns CDR1 GTSNPN and CDR2 SVGIG (reference sequence).

CDR3 amino acids: CASSPFDGVKDGYTF. The CDR3 coding sequence is TGTGCCAGCTCACCCTTCGACGGAGTCAAGGATGGCTACACCTTC. V and J are TRBV18 and TRBJ1-2, with unresolved D. V dropped 3 bases and J dropped 6 bases, with 17 bases sitting between them. Germline lookup yields CDR1 KGHSH and CDR2 LQKENI. This CDR3 comprises 15 residues.

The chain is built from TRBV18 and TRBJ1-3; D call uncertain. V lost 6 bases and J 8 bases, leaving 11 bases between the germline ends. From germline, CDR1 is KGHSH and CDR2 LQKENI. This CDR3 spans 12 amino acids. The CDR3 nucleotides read TGTGCCAGCTCCGCAGTTGGGGACACCATATATTTT. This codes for CASSAVGDTIYF.

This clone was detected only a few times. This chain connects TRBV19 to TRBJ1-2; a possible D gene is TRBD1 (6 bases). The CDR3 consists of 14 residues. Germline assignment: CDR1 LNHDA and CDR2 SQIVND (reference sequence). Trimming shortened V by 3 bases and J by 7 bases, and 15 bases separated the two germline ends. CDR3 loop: CASSIAAGVGGYTF. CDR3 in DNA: TGTGCCAGTAGTATCGCAGCAGGGGTAGGTGGCTACACCTTC.

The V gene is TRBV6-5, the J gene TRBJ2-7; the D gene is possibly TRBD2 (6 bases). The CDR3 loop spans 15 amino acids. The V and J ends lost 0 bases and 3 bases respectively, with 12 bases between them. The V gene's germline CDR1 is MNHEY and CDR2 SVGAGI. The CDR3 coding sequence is TGTGCCAGCAGTTACTCGACGGGGGTGGGCTACGAGCAGTACTTC. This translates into CASSYSTGVGYEQYF.

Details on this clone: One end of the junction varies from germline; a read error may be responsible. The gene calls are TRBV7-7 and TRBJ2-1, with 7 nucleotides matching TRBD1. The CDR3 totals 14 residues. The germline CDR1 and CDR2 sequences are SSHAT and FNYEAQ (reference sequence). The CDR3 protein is CASSQGDSGGEQFF. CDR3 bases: TGTGCTAGCAGCCAAGGGGACAGTGGCGGCGAGCAGTTCTTC.

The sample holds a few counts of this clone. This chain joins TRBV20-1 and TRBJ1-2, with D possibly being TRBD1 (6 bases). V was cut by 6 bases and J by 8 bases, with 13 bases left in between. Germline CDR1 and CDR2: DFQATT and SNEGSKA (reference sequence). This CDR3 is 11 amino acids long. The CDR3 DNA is TGCAGTGCAGGAAGGGGGGTGGGCTACACCTTC. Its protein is CSAGRGVGYTF.

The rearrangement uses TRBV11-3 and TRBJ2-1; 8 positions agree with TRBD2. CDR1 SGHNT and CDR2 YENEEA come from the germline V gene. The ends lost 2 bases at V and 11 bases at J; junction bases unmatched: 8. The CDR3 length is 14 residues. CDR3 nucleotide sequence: TGTGCCAGCAGCTTACTCGGTAGCGGGAACCAGCAGTTCTTC. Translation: CASSLLGSGNQQFF.

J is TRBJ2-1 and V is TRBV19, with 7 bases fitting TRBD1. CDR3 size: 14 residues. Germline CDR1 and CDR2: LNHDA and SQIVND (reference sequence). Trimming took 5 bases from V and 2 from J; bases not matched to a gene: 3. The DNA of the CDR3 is TGTGCCAGTAGTGCCGGACAGGCCTACAATGAGCAGTTCTTC. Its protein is CASSAGQAYNEQFF.

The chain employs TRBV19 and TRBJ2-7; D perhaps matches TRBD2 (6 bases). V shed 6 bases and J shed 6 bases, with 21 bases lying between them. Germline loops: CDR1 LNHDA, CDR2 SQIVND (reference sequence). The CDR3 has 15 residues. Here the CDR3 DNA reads TGTGCCAGTAGCGTTTTAGCGGTAGAGGGCGCCGAGCAGTACTTC. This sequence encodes CASSVLAVEGAEQYF.

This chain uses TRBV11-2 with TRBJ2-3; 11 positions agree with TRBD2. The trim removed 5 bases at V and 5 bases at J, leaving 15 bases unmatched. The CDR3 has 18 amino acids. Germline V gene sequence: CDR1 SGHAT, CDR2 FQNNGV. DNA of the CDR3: TGTGCCAGCAGCCTAGGGACTAGCGGAACATCCTTTCTAGATACGCAGTATTTT. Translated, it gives CASSLGTSGTSFLDTQYF.

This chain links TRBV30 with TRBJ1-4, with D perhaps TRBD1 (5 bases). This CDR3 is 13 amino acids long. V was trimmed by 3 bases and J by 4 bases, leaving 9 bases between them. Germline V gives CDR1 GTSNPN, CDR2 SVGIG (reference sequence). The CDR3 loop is CAWRTVSNEKLFF. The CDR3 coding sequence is TGTGCCTGGAGGACAGTTAGTAATGAAAAACTGTTTTTT.

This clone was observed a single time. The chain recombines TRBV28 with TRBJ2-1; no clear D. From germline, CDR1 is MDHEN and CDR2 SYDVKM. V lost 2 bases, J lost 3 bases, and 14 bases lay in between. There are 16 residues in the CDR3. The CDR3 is CASSLGGNIGYNEQFF. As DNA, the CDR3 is TGTGCCAGCAGTTTAGGCGGAAACATCGGCTACAATGAGCAGTTCTTC. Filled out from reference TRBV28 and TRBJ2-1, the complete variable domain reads DVKVTQSSRYLVKRTGEKVFLECVQDMDHENMFWYRQDPGLGLRLIYFSYDVKMKEKGDIPEGYSVSREKKERFSLILESASTNQTSMYLCASSLGGNIGYNEQFFGPGTRLTVL.

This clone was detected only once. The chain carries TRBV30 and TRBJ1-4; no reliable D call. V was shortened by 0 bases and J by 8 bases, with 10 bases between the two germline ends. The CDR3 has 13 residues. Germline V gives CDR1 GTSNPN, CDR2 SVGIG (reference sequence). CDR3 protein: CAWSVMTIEKLFF. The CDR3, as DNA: TGTGCCTGGAGTGTAATGACTATCGAAAAACTGTTTTTT. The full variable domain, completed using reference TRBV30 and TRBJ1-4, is SQTIHQWPATLVQPVGSPLSLECTVEGTSNPNLYWYRQAAGRGLQLLFYSVGIGQISSEVPQNLSASRPQDRQFILSSKKLLLSDSGFYLCAWSVMTIEKLFFGSGTQLSVL.

CDR3 sequence (DNA): TGCGCCAGCAGCTCACAGGGGGGTACTGAAGCTTTCTTT. Protein product: CASSSQGGTEAFF. The gene calls are TRBV5-1 and TRBJ1-1, with 8 nucleotides matching TRBD1. Looked up from germline, CDR1 is SGHRS and CDR2 is YFSETQ. The CDR3 loop spans 13 amino acids. V lost 3 bases and J lost 5; bases outside the gene matches: 3.

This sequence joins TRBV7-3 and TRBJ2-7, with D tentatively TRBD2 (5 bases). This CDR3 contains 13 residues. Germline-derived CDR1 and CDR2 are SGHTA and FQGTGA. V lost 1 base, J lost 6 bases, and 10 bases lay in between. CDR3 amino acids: CASSLNPGSEQYF. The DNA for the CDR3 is TGTGCCAGCAGCTTAAATCCGGGGTCCGAGCAGTACTTC. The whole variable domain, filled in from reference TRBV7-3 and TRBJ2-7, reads GAGVSQTPSNKVTEKGKYVELRCDPISGHTALYWYRQSLGQGPEFLIYFQGTGAADDSGLPNDRFFAVRPEGSVSTLKIQRTERGDSAVYLCASSLNPGSEQYFGPGTRLTVT.

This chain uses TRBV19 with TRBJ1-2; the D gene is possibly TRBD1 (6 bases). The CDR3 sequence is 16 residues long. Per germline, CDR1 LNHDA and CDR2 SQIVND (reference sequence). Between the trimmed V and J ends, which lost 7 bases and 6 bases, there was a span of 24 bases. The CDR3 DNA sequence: TGTGCCAGTAAGCTCCGGTGGGGGGCTACCTTGGATGGCTACACCTTC. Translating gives CASKLRWGATLDGYTF.

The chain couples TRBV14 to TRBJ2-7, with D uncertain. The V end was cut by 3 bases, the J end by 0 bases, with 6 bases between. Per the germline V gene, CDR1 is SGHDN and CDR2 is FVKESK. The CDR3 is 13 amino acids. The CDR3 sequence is CASSHLSSYEQYF. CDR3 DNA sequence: TGTGCCAGCAGCCATCTTAGCTCCTACGAGCAGTACTTC.

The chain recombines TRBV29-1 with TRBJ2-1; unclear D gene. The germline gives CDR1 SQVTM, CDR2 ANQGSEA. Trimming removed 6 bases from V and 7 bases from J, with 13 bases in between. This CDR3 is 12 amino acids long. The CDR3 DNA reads TGCAGCGTGGGCAGAGTGGGGAATGAGCAGTTCTTC. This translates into CSVGRVGNEQFF.

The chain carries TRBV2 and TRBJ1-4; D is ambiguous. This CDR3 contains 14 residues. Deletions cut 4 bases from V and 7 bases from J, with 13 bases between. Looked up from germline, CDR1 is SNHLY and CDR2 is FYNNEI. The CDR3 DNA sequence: TGTGCCAGCAGTGGGGGAAGAGGGAGTGAAAAACTGTTTTTT. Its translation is CASSGGRGSEKLFF.

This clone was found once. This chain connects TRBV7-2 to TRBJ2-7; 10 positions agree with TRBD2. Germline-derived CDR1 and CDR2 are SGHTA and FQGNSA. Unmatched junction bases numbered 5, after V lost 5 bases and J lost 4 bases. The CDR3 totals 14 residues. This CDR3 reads CASSILAGSYEQYF. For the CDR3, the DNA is TGTGCCAGCAGCATACTAGCGGGATCGTACGAGCAGTACTTC.